These T cell receptor beta chains were read from a single sample in a study of shared clonotypes between healthy human individuals. Repertoires were generated with immunoSEQ multiplex PCR, while TCRdb's copy carries only in-frame clones and drops some. Among about 1 million clones listed, 65% to 75% were seen once. The sequenced sample consisted of memory CD4+ T cells sorted from blood. These receptors were obtained from a man younger than 30 in good health. Both conserved end residues are part of each CDR3. Each record gives: V gene, J gene, D gene, clone size, CDR3 DNA, CDR3 protein. D genes are given only for firm matches. Size values are once, few and many counts, or a class for expanded clones, and some rows have none.

TRBV10-3	TRBJ1-2	TRBD1	-	TGTGCCATCAGCTTGGACAGGGAATATGGCTACACCTTC	CAISLDREYGYTF
TRBV5-6	TRBJ1-2	TRBD1	-	TGTGCCAGTTTAACAGGGGGCTGGGGCTATGGCTACACCTTC	CASLTGGWGYGYTF
TRBV18	TRBJ2-7	TRBD2	-	TGTGCCAGCTCACGTGAGACTAGCGGGAGAGTCAACGAGCAGTACTTC	CASSRETSGRVNEQYF
TRBV11-2	TRBJ2-1	-	few	TGTGCCAGCAGCTTAAGCCAGGGGTCATACAATGAGCAGTTCTTC	CASSLSQGSYNEQFF
TRBV6-5	TRBJ1-6	TRBD1	-	TGTGCCAGCAGTTTGGACAGGGCATCCCTCCACTTT	CASSLDRASLHF
TRBV5-4	TRBJ1-4	TRBD1	-	TGTGCCAGCAGTAAGACAGGGGGGGATAATGAAAAACTGTTTTTT	CASSKTGGDNEKLFF
TRBV7-9	TRBJ2-3	-	-	TGTGCCAGCAGCTTTTATGCCCCTACACAAGATACGCAGTATTTT	CASSFYAPTQDTQYF
TRBV7-7	TRBJ2-7	-	-	TGTGCTAGCAGCTTAGCTGCGGGCGGCGAGCAGTACTTC	CASSLAAGGEQYF
TRBV6-6	TRBJ2-3	-	-	TGTGCCACCACGATTGGGGGCGGCACAGATACGCAGTATTTT	CATTIGGGTDTQYF
TRBV5-6	TRBJ1-1	-	-	TGTGCCAGCAGCTTGGCCCTGGGGGGGCGTACTGAAGCTTTCTTT	CASSLALGGRTEAFF
TRBV5-6	TRBJ1-2	-	-	TGTGCCAGCAGCTGGGACACCGACCTCTATGGCTACACCTTC	CASSWDTDLYGYTF
TRBV7-9	TRBJ2-5	-	-	TGTGCCAGCATGCTGGGGGCAGGGTGGGAGACCCAGTACTTC	CASMLGAGWETQYF
TRBV7-9	TRBJ2-3	-	-	TGTGCCAGCAGCTCGGCCTGGGGGCGGGGAAATACGCAGTATTTT	CASSSAWGRGNTQYF
TRBV18	TRBJ1-6	-	many	TGTGCCAGCTCACCTAACAGCAATTCACCCCTCCACTTT	CASSPNSNSPLHF
TRBV7-8	TRBJ2-2	-	-	TGTGCCAGCAGCTCCTGGTTGGGGGCGACGGAGGAGCTGTTTTTT	CASSSWLGATEELFF
TRBV2	TRBJ2-3	TRBD2	-	TGTGCCAGCAGACGGCGGGGGGGCCATACGCAGTATTTT	CASRRRGGHTQYF
TRBV25-1	TRBJ2-7	-	-	TGTGCCAGCAGTGAATTACTAGCTTCGAGGCAGTACTTC	CASSELLASRQYF
TRBV7-9	TRBJ2-1	TRBD2	-	TGTGCCAGCAGCCTTAGCGGGAGGAAGGGGGACAATGAGCAGTTCTTC	CASSLSGRKGDNEQFF
TRBV18	TRBJ2-7	-	once	TGTGCCAGCTCACCTGGCTTCAACTACGAGCAGTACTTC	CASSPGFNYEQYF
TRBV27	TRBJ1-1	-	-	TGTGCCAGCAGGCCTCGGATGAACACTGAAGCTTTCTTT	CASRPRMNTEAFF
TRBV5-6	TRBJ1-5	TRBD1	-	TGTGCCAGCAGCCTGGGACAGTGGGCTTATCAGCCCCAGCATTTT	CASSLGQWAYQPQHF
TRBV7-2	TRBJ2-7	-	-	TGTGCCAGCAGCTTAATGGTGGCTACGGGCGAGCAGTACTTC	CASSLMVATGEQYF
TRBV6-1	TRBJ2-5	-	-	TGTGCCAGCCGAGAATGGATTGTGGAGACCCAGTACTTC	CASREWIVETQYF
TRBV5-1	TRBJ2-2	-	-	TGCGCCAGCAGCTATTCCAGCGGTGTCGGGACCGGGGAGCTGTTTTTT	CASSYSSGVGTGELFF
TRBV7-3	TRBJ1-1	TRBD1	-	TGTGCCAGCAGCCGTCAGACAGGGAGCACCACTGAAGCTTTCTTT	CASSRQTGSTTEAFF
TRBV11-3	TRBJ1-1	-	-	TGTGCCAGCAGCCCGCAGGGAAACACTGAAGCTTTCTTT	CASSPQGNTEAFF
TRBV27	TRBJ1-5	-	-	TGTGCCAGCAGTTTAATGGGGGATAGCAATCAGCCCCAGCATTTT	CASSLMGDSNQPQHF